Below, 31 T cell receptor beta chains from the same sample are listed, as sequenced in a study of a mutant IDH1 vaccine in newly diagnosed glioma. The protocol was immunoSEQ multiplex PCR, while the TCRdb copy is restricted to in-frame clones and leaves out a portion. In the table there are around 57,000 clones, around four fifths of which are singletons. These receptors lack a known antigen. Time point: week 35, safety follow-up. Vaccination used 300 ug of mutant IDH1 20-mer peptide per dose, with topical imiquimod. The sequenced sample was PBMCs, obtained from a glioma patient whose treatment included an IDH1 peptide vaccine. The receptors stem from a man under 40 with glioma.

The CDR3 here is CASSQGADYGYTF. The CDR3 region has the DNA TGTGCCAGCAGCCAGGGGGCCGACTATGGCTACACCTTC. The rearrangement uses TRBV14 and TRBJ1-2; a possible D gene is TRBD1 (6 bases). Germline values: CDR1 SGHDN, CDR2 FVKESK. The CDR3 covers 13 residues. V was cut by 3 bases and J by 3 bases, with 8 bases left in between.

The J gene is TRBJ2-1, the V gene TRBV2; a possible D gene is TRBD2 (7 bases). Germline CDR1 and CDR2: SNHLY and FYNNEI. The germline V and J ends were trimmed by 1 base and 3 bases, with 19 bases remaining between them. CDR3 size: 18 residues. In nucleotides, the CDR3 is TGTGCCAGCAGTGAAGGCCTTTGGCGCGGGGGCCACTACAATGAGCAGTTCTTC. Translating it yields CASSEGLWRGGHYNEQFF.

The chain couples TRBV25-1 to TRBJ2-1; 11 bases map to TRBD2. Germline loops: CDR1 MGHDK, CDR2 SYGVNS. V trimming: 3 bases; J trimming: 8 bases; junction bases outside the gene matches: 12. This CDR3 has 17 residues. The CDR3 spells CASSEFSSGGITDEQFF. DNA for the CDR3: TGTGCCAGCAGTGAGTTCTCTAGCGGGGGGATTACCGATGAGCAGTTCTTC.

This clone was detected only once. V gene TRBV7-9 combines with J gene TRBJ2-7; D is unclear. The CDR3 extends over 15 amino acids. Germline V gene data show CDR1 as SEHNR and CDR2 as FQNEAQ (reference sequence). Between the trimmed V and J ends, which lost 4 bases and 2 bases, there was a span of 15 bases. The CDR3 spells CASSSGQKQTYEQYF. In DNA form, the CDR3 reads TGTGCCAGCAGCTCAGGCCAGAAACAAACCTACGAGCAGTACTTC.

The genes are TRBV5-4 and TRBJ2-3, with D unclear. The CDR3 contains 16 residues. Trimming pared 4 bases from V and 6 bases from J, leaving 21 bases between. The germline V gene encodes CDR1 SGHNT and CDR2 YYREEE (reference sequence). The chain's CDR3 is CASSADQVHAGDTQYF. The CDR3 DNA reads TGTGCCAGCAGCGCTGATCAGGTACACGCTGGGGATACGCAGTATTTT.

The DNA for the CDR3 is TGTGCCAGTAGTATTCGCATGGGGGGGCACGGACAGCCCCAGCATTTT. This translates into CASSIRMGGHGQPQHF. V and J are TRBV19 and TRBJ1-5, with D maybe TRBD1 (6 bases). With 3 bases removed from V and 7 bases from J, the gap between germline ends came to 19 bases. The length of the CDR3 is 16 residues. CDR1 is LNHDA and CDR2 is SQIVND in the germline V gene (reference sequence).

CDR3 in amino acids: CASSLLGQGASNEKLFF. CDR3 DNA: TGTGCCAGCAGTTTACTCGGACAGGGGGCTTCTAATGAAAAACTGTTTTTT. This chain connects TRBV28 to TRBJ1-4; TRBD1 matches 11 bases. This CDR3 is built from 17 residues. Losses at the gene ends were 2 bases for V and 3 bases for J; bases not matched to a gene: 5. Germline CDR1 MDHEN, CDR2 SYDVKM.

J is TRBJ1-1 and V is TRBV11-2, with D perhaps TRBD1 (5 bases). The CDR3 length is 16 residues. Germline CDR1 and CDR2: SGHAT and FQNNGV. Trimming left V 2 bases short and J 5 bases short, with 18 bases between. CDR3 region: CASSLTIDSGRTEAFF. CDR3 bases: TGTGCCAGCAGCTTAACCATCGACAGTGGGCGTACTGAAGCTTTCTTT.

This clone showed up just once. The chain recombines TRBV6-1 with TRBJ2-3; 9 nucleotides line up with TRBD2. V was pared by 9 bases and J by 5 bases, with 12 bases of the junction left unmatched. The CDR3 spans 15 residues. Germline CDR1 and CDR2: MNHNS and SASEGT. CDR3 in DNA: TGTGCCAGTGGAGAAGCGGGGGGAGTCAGAGATACGCAGTATTTT. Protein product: CASGEAGGVRDTQYF.

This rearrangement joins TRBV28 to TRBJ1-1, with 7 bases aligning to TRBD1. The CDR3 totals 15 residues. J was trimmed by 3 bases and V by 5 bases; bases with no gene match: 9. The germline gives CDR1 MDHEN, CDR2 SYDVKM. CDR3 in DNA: TGTGCCAGCAGTCCGTCACAGGGGCGGTACACTGAAGCTTTCTTT. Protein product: CASSPSQGRYTEAFF. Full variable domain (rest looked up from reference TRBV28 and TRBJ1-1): DVKVTQSSRYLVKRTGEKVFLECVQDMDHENMFWYRQDPGLGLRLIYFSYDVKMKEKGDIPEGYSVSREKKERFSLILESASTNQTSMYLCASSPSQGRYTEAFFGQGTRLTVV.

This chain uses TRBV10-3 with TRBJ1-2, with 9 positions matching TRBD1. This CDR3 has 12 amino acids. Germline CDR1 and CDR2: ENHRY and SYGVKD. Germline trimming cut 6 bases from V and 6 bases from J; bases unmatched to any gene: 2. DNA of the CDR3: TGTGCCATCAGGGGACAGGGTGATGGCTACACCTTC. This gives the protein CAIRGQGDGYTF.

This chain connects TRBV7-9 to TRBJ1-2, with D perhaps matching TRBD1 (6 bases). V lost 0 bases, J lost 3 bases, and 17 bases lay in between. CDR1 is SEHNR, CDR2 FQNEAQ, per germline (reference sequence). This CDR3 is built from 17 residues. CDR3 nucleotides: TGTGCCAGCAGCTTAGCCTCGACAGGCTCAGACCACTATGGCTACACCTTC. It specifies CASSLASTGSDHYGYTF.

DNA of the CDR3: TGTGCCAGCTCACCACTGGGTAGCAATCAGCCCCAGCATTTT. This codes for CASSPLGSNQPQHF. The J gene is TRBJ1-5, the V gene TRBV18; no clear D gene. There are 14 residues in the CDR3. Trimming took 1 base from V and 0 from J, leaving 4 bases between them. CDR1 and CDR2 (germline): KGHSH, LQKENI.

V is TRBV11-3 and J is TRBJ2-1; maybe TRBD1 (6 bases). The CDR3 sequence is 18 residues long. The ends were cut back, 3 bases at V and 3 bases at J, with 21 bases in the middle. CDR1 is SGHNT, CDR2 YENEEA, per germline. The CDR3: CASSFGLSRGYGYNEQFF. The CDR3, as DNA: TGTGCCAGCAGCTTCGGATTGAGCAGGGGCTATGGCTACAATGAGCAGTTCTTC.

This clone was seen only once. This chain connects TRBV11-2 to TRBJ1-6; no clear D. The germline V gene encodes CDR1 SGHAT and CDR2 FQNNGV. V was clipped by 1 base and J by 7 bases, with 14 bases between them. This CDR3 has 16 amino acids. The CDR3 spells CASSLGVWQRNSPLHF. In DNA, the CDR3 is TGTGCCAGCAGCTTAGGAGTGTGGCAGCGAAATTCACCCCTCCACTTT.

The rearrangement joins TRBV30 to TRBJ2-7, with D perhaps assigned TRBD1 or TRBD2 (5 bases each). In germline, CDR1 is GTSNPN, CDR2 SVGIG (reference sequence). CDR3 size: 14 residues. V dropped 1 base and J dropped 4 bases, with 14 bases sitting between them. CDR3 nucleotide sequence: TGTGCCTGGAGTGCGGGGCAGGGATTTTACGAGCAGTACTTC. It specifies CAWSAGQGFYEQYF.

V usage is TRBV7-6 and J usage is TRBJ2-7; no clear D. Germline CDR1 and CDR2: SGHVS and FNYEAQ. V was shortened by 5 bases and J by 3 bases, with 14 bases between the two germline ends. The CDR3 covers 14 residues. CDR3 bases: TGTGCCAGCAGCCAAAGTATCGGGCTCTACGAGCAGTACTTC. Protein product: CASSQSIGLYEQYF.

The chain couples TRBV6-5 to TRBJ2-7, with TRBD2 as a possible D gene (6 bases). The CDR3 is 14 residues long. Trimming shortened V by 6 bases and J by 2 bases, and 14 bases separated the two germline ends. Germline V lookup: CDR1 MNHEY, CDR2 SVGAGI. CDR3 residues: CASSGGKRPYEQYF. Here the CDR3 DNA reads TGTGCCAGCAGCGGAGGGAAGAGGCCCTACGAGCAGTACTTC.

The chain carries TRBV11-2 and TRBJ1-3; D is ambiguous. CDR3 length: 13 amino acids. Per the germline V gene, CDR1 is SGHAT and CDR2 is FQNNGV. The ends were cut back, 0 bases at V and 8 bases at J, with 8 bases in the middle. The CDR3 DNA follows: TGTGCCAGCAGCTTAGATCGGTTGGACACCATATATTTT. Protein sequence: CASSLDRLDTIYF. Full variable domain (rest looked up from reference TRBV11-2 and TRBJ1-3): EAGVAQSPRYKIIEKRQSVAFWCNPISGHATLYWYQQILGQGPKLLIQFQNNGVVDDSQLPKDRFSAERLKGVDSTLKIQPAKLEDSAVYLCASSLDRLDTIYFGEGSWLTVV.

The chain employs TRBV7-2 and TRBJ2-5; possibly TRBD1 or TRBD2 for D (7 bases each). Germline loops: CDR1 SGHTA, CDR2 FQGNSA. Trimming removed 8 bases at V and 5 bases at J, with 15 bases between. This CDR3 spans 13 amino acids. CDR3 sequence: CASQGGPRETQYF. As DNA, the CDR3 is TGTGCCAGCCAGGGGGGGCCGCGGGAGACCCAGTACTTC.

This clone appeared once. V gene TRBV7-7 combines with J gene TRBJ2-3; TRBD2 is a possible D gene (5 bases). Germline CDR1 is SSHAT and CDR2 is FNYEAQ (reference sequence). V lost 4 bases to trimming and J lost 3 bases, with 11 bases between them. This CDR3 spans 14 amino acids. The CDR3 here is CASSSSSGTDTQYF. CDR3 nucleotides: TGTGCCAGCAGCTCCTCTTCGGGGACAGATACGCAGTATTTT. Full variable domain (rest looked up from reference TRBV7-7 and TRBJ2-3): GAGVSQSPRYKVTKRGQDVTLRCDPISSHATLYWYQQALGQGPEFLTYFNYEAQPDKSGLPSDRFSAERPEGSISTLTIQRTEQRDSAMYRCASSSSSGTDTQYFGPGTRLTVL.

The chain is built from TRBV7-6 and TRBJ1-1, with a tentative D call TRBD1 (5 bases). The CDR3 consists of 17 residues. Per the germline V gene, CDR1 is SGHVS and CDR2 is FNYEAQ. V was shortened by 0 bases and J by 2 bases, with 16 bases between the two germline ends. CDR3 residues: CASSLAHPGRTNTEAFF. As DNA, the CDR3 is TGTGCCAGCAGCTTAGCCCACCCGGGACGTACTAACACTGAAGCTTTCTTT.

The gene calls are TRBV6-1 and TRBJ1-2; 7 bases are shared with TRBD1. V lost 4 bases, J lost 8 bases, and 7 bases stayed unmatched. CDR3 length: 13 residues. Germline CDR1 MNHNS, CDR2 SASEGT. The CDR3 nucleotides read TGTGCCAGCAGTGCAGTACAGGGGAGGGGCTACACCTTC. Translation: CASSAVQGRGYTF.

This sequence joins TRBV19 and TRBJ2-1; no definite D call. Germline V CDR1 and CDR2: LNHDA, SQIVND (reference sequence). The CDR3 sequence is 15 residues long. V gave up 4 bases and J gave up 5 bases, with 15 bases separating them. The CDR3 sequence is CASSTRITPNNEQFF. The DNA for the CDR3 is TGTGCCAGTAGTACACGGATCACTCCTAACAATGAGCAGTTCTTC. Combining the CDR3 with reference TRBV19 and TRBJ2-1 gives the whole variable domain DGGITQSPKYLFRKEGQNVTLSCEQNLNHDAMYWYRQDPGQGLRLIYYSQIVNDFQKGDIAEGYSVSREKKESFPLTVTSAQKNPTAFYLCASSTRITPNNEQFFGPGTRLTVL.

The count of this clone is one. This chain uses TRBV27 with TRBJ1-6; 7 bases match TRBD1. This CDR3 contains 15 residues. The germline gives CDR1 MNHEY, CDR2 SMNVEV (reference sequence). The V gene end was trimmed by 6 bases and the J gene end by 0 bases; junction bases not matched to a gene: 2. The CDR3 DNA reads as TGTGCCAGCAGCTCAGGGGGCTCCTATAATTCACCCCTCCACTTT. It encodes CASSSGGSYNSPLHF.

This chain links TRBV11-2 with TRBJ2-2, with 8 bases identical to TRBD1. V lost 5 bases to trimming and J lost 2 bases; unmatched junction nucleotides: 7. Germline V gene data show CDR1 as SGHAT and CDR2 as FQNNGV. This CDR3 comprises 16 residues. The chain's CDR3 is CASSVTGTGNTGELFF. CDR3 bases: TGTGCCAGCAGCGTAACCGGGACAGGAAACACCGGGGAGCTGTTTTTT. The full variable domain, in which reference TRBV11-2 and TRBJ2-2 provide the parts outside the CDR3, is EAGVAQSPRYKIIEKRQSVAFWCNPISGHATLYWYQQILGQGPKLLIQFQNNGVVDDSQLPKDRFSAERLKGVDSTLKIQPAKLEDSAVYLCASSVTGTGNTGELFFGEGSRLTVL.

In DNA form, the CDR3 reads TGCGCCAGCAGCTTGAGATCTTCCGGCTATAATTCACCCCTCCACTTT. Protein: CASSLRSSGYNSPLHF. The chain joins TRBV5-1 to TRBJ1-6; D unclear. The CDR3 is 16 amino acids. Germline CDR1 and CDR2: SGHRS and YFSETQ. Trimming stripped 1 base from V and 3 bases from J, with 11 bases between.

DNA for the CDR3: TGCAGCGTTGGACCCGGGGAGCTGTTTTTT. Amino acid sequence: CSVGPGELFF. The gene calls are TRBV29-1 and TRBJ2-2; D uncertain. Germline V gene lookup returns CDR1 SQVTM and CDR2 ANQGSEA. The V and J ends lost 4 bases and 6 bases respectively, with 3 bases between them. The CDR3 is 10 residues long.

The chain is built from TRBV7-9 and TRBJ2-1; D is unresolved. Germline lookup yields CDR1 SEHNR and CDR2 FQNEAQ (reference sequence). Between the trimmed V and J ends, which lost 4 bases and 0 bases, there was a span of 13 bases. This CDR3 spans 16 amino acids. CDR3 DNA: TGTGCCAGCAGCTATGGAACTTGGGGCTCCTACAATGAGCAGTTCTTC. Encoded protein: CASSYGTWGSYNEQFF.

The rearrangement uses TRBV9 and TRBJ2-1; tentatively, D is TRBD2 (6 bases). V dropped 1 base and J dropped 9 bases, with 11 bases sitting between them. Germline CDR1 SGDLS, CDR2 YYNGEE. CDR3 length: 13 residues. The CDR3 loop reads CASSVIGGVEQFF. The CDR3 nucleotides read TGTGCCAGCAGCGTAATCGGCGGGGTTGAGCAGTTCTTC.

CDR3 residues: CASSDSRLNTEAFF. In DNA form, the CDR3 reads TGTGCCAGCAGTGATTCCCGCCTGAACACTGAAGCTTTCTTT. The J gene is TRBJ1-1, the V gene TRBV6-1; D gene unclear. This CDR3 comprises 14 residues. The germline V gene has CDR1 MNHNS and CDR2 SASEGT. Trimming cost V 3 bases and J 0 bases, with 8 bases left between them.